This passage covers 27 T cell receptor beta chains from one sample sequenced in a study of CD8+CD57+ T cells in acquired aplastic anemia. Profiling of TCR beta VDJ combinations and CDR3 sequences used genomic DNA as template. One entry per CDR3 protein, called by TCRdb with MiXCR from the reads. Among under 350,000 distinct CDR3 sequences listed, roughly 61% were seen once. The patients chosen for sequencing had shown expansion of CD8+CD57+ cells (detected by flow cytometry). The sample consisted of sorted CD4+, CD8+, or CD8+CD57+ T cells (not recorded which) from PBMCs. The receptors come from a human donor with aplastic anemia.

This chain links TRBV5-4 with TRBJ2-6, with D unresolved. Per germline, CDR1 SGHNT and CDR2 YYREEE (reference sequence). CDR3 size: 15 residues. V lost 3 bases to trimming and J lost 0 bases, with 7 bases between them. Here the CDR3 DNA reads TGTGCCAGCAGCTCTTTATCCTCTGGGGCCAACGTCCTGACTTTC. Encoded protein: CASSSLSSGANVLTF.

This clonotype has just one count. The chain is built from TRBV7-4 and TRBJ2-3, with D perhaps matching TRBD2 (7 bases). The CDR3 runs 16 residues. The germline V gene encodes CDR1 SGHVT and CDR2 SQSDAQ. V dropped 5 bases and J dropped 4 bases, with 19 bases sitting between them. CDR3 sequence (DNA): TGTGCCAGCAGCCCCGTGGGGGCGGGGGAAGCAGATACGCAGTATTTT. The encoded protein is CASSPVGAGEADTQYF.

With regard to this clonotype: Lacking the conserved final phenylalanine or tryptophan, this CDR3 likely reflects a read error. The CDR3 DNA reads as TGCAGCGCGGCCGGGACTAGCAACGGGCAGTACCTC. Translated, it gives CSAAGTSNGQYL. The chain is built from TRBV29-1 and TRBJ2-7; 9 bases fit TRBD2. This CDR3 comprises 12 residues. Unmatched junction bases numbered 10, after V lost 7 bases and J lost 9 bases. The V gene's germline CDR1 is SQVTM and CDR2 ANQGSEA.

V gene TRBV7-9 combines with J gene TRBJ2-5, with D uncertain. V shed 3 bases and J shed 5 bases, with 10 bases lying between them. Looked up from germline, CDR1 is SEHNR and CDR2 is FQNEAQ (reference sequence). The CDR3 is 13 amino acids. CDR3 DNA: TGTGCCAGCAGCTTGCGCAGAGTCGAGACCCAGTACTTC. It codes for CASSLRRVETQYF.

The rearrangement links TRBV2 to TRBJ1-2; maybe TRBD1 (5 bases). Looked up from germline, CDR1 is SNHLY and CDR2 is FYNNEI. V lost 8 bases and J lost 2, with 9 bases in between. The CDR3 has 12 residues. For the CDR3, the DNA is TGTGCCAGCGGCGGGGGGAACTATGGCTACACCTTC. As protein: CASGGGNYGYTF. Together with reference TRBV2 and TRBJ1-2, the CDR3 gives the full variable domain: EPEVTQTPSHQVTQMGQEVILRCVPISNHLYFYWYRQILGQKVEFLVSFYNNEISEKSEIFDDQFSVERPDGSNFTLKIRSTKLEDSAMYFCASGGGNYGYTFGSGTRLTVV.

The rearrangement joins TRBV7-8 to TRBJ2-1, with 10 bases that match TRBD2. V dropped 1 base and J dropped 6; count of bases not matched to a gene: 6. The CDR3 is made up of 16 amino acids. CDR1 and CDR2 (germline): SGHVS, FQNEAQ. DNA of the CDR3: TGTGCCAGCAGCTTAGTTCTAGCGGGGGCCCTCAATGAGCAGTTCTTC. Amino acids: CASSLVLAGALNEQFF.

V is TRBV7-8 and J is TRBJ1-2; D gene ambiguous. Trimming stripped 7 bases from V and 6 bases from J, with 15 bases between. Germline CDR1 reads SGHVS; CDR2 reads FQNEAQ. The CDR3 consists of 13 residues. The CDR3 DNA follows: TGTGCCAGCAAAGACGCTCTCACACATGGCTACACCTTC. Translation gives CASKDALTHGYTF.

V usage is TRBV12-3 or TRBV12-4 and J usage is TRBJ2-2, with D uncertain. Trimming left V 3 bases short and J 0 bases short, with 8 bases between. The CDR3 is made up of 15 amino acids. The DNA of the CDR3 is TGTGCCAGCAGTTTTAGGGTTGCGAACACCGGGGAGCTGTTTTTT. It yields the protein CASSFRVANTGELFF.

This rearrangement joins TRBV24-1 to TRBJ2-7, with 9 bases that match TRBD1. Trimming removed 5 bases from V and 6 bases from J; junction bases left unmatched: 7. Germline loops: CDR1 KGHDR, CDR2 SFDVKD. There are 14 residues in the CDR3. As DNA, the CDR3 is TGTGCCACCAGTGCCCCGGGACAGGGTAGCGAGCAGTACTTC. Translating gives CATSAPGQGSEQYF.

This clonotype was observed at least ten times. The chain couples TRBV6-4 to TRBJ1-6; 7 nucleotides match TRBD1. The CDR3 runs 15 residues. Looked up from germline, CDR1 is MRHNA and CDR2 is SNTAGT. Trimming at V came to 3 bases and at J to 7 bases, leaving 6 bases not matched to a gene. The CDR3 coding sequence is TGTGCCAGCAGTGAAGTGGAACAGGGGAATTCACCCCTCCACTTT. Translation: CASSEVEQGNSPLHF.

The genes are TRBV2 and TRBJ2-7; no clear D gene. The CDR3 spans 14 residues. V was trimmed by 0 bases and J by 2 bases, leaving 8 bases between them. The germline V gene has CDR1 SNHLY and CDR2 FYNNEI. The CDR3 DNA follows: TGTGCCAGCAGTGAAGCGCCTACAGCCTACGAGCAGTACTTC. It codes for CASSEAPTAYEQYF. The entire variable domain, with the rest obtained from reference TRBV2 and TRBJ2-7, is as follows: EPEVTQTPSHQVTQMGQEVILRCVPISNHLYFYWYRQILGQKVEFLVSFYNNEISEKSEIFDDQFSVERPDGSNFTLKIRSTKLEDSAMYFCASSEAPTAYEQYFGPGTRLTVT.

Concerning this clonotype: The junction shows a germline mismatch at one end, possibly a read error. The chain has TRBV2 and TRBJ2-1, with TRBD2 as a possible D gene (6 bases). This CDR3 is 15 amino acids long. Germline CDR1 reads SNHLY; CDR2 reads FYNNEI. The CDR3 nucleotides read TGTGCCAGCGCGGAAAACGGGACTCCGTACAATGAGAAGTTCTTC. Translated, it gives CASAENGTPYNEKFF.

As for this clonotype: Without the conserved terminal phenylalanine or tryptophan, this CDR3 likely stems from a read error. The rearrangement joins TRBV29-1 to TRBJ2-5, with D maybe TRBD2 (6 bases). CDR1 SQVTM and CDR2 ANQGSEA come from the germline V gene. The length of the CDR3 is 11 residues. Trimming removed 8 bases from V and 5 bases from J, with 12 bases in between. The CDR3 DNA reads TGCAGCTCCGGGCTAGCGGAGACCCAGTACCTC. Encoded protein: CSSGLAETQYL.

This clonotype was detected many times. This rearrangement joins TRBV5-1 to TRBJ2-7; no reliable D call. CDR1 and CDR2 (germline): SGHRS, YFSETQ. This CDR3 comprises 13 residues. V lost 0 bases and J 5 bases, leaving 9 bases between the germline ends. This chain's CDR3 is CASSLGGVNEQYF. In nucleotides, the CDR3 is TGCGCCAGCAGCTTGGGTGGGGTCAACGAGCAGTACTTC.

V is TRBV7-2 and J is TRBJ1-4, with D possibly being TRBD1 (6 bases). The CDR3 is 15 amino acids. Germline assignment: CDR1 SGHTA and CDR2 FQGNSA. The V end was cut by 1 base, the J end by 8 bases, with 14 bases between. The CDR3: CASSLEGVQGEKLFF. The CDR3, as DNA: TGTGCCAGCAGCTTAGAGGGAGTACAGGGAGAAAAACTGTTTTTT.

This clonotype was found a few times. The rearrangement uses TRBV20-1 and TRBJ2-7; D unresolved. Trimming removed 0 bases from V and 4 bases from J, with 16 bases in between. The germline V gene has CDR1 DFQATT and CDR2 SNEGSKA (reference sequence). This CDR3 region has 15 residues. The CDR3: CSARDPQVLEYEQYF. As DNA, the CDR3 is TGCAGTGCTAGAGATCCCCAGGTCCTAGAATACGAGCAGTACTTC.

This clonotype occurred many times. V is TRBV5-1 and J is TRBJ2-3; 16 nucleotides match TRBD2. The germline V gene has CDR1 SGHRS and CDR2 YFSETQ. There are 17 residues in the CDR3. V gave up 2 bases and J gave up 5 bases; unmatched junction bases: 5. CDR3 loop: CASSFGTSGGAIDTQYF. The CDR3 DNA reads TGCGCCAGCAGCTTCGGGACTAGCGGGGGGGCGATAGATACGCAGTATTTT.

This chain uses TRBV18 with TRBJ2-5; 11 bases fit TRBD2. The CDR3 is 17 residues long. Germline V gene sequence: CDR1 KGHSH, CDR2 LQKENI. V was clipped by 3 bases and J by 1 base; unmatched bases: 7. CDR3: CASSPLGLAGGQETQYF. For the CDR3, the DNA is TGTGCCAGCTCACCTCTTGGTCTAGCGGGGGGCCAAGAGACCCAGTACTTC.

The chain joins TRBV9 to TRBJ2-7; no clear D gene. Germline-derived CDR1 and CDR2 are SGDLS and YYNGEE. Trimming took off 0 bases at V and 0 bases at J, with 7 bases between the two ends. The CDR3 consists of 14 residues. CDR3 nucleotides: TGTGCCAGCAGCGTAGTCCCCGCCTCCTACGAGCAGTACTTC. Protein product: CASSVVPASYEQYF.

As to this clonotype: At one end, the junction sequence differs from germline, possibly due to a read error. The chain recombines TRBV2 with TRBJ2-1; 15 bases align to TRBD2. The CDR3 has 12 amino acids. CDR1 is SNHLY, CDR2 FYNNEI, per germline. CDR3 sequence: CASLGLAGGLLF. The CDR3 DNA reads TGTGCCAGCTTGGGACTAGCGGGGGGTTTGCTCTTC.

This clonotype was picked up many times. The genes are TRBV5-1 and TRBJ2-1; unclear D gene. CDR1 is SGHRS, CDR2 YFSETQ, per germline. V lost 0 bases and J lost 0, with 13 bases in between. The CDR3 runs to 17 residues. DNA for the CDR3: TGCGCCAGCAGCTTGGAGAACGTCCAGAGCTCCTACAATGAGCAGTTCTTC. This translates into CASSLENVQSSYNEQFF.

The rearrangement uses TRBV7-3 and TRBJ2-3, with 9 nucleotides matching TRBD2. Germline lookup yields CDR1 SGHTA and CDR2 FQGTGA. V lost 5 bases and J lost 6; bases outside the gene matches: 6. The CDR3 extends over 14 amino acids. The DNA for the CDR3 is TGTGCCAGCAGCATAGCGGGAGTAGGGGATACGCAGTATTTT. Translation: CASSIAGVGDTQYF.

A note on this clonotype: Germline is not matched at one junction end, which may reflect a read error. The V gene is TRBV7-3, the J gene TRBJ2-5; 9 bases map to TRBD2. CDR1 and CDR2 from the germline V gene are SGHTA and FQGTGA. The CDR3 totals 16 residues. DNA of the CDR3: TGTGCCAGCAGCTTAGCTAGCGGGGTGGCCGGGGAGACCCAGCACTTC. Protein: CASSLASGVAGETQHF.

This clonotype was seen ten or more times. This chain links TRBV10-2 with TRBJ2-3; D gene uncertain. The CDR3 is 12 amino acids. CDR1 is WSHSY, CDR2 SAAADI, per germline. The V and J ends lost 8 bases and 4 bases respectively, with 10 bases between them. DNA for the CDR3: TGCGCCAGCTCTAGAGGAGCAGATACGCAGTATTTT. Its translation is CASSRGADTQYF.

The chain couples TRBV5-8 to TRBJ2-1; D call uncertain. Germline loops: CDR1 SGHTS, CDR2 YDEGEE. The ends were cut back, 1 base at V and 5 bases at J, with 7 bases in the middle. This CDR3 is built from 13 residues. CDR3 in amino acids: CASSLTVDNEQFF. The CDR3 DNA reads TGTGCCAGCAGCTTGACGGTTGACAATGAGCAGTTCTTC.

Comment on this clonotype: It is likely a read error, because the conserved phenylalanine at the end of the CDR3 is missing. The chain carries TRBV12-3 or TRBV12-4 and TRBJ2-5; D ambiguous. The germline V and J ends were trimmed by 4 bases and 1 base, with 4 bases remaining between them. The CDR3 has 12 residues. DNA for the CDR3: TGTGCCAGCAGTTCAACCCAAGAGACCCAGTACCTC. Protein product: CASSSTQETQYL.

The chain has TRBV7-2 and TRBJ1-2; no reliable D call. Per the germline V gene, CDR1 is SGHTA and CDR2 is FQGNSA. Trimming took 2 bases from V and 2 from J, leaving 18 bases between them. This CDR3 has 17 residues. The DNA for the CDR3 is TGTGCCAGCAGCTTATTTAGATTGGGTGCGGGGAACTATGGCTACACCTTC. This encodes CASSLFRLGAGNYGYTF.